Included here is one T cell receptor (beta chain) sequence, with context. This record comes from a study of blood T cell repertoires in COVID-19. Study context: The United States, Italy and Spain were the sources of the acute and convalescent COVID-19 samples. The cDNA or gDNA used as material had been derived from T cells, B-cell-depleted T cells, or PBMCs.

Trimming took off 4 bases at V and 2 bases at J, with 14 bases between the two ends. The germline gives CDR1 MGHRA, CDR2 YSYEKL. The CDR3 consists of 15 residues. Original processing notes: Reference gene primer amplification in the assay estimated nucleated cell counts. Assay used: immunoSEQ multiplex PCR; TCRdb lists only in-frame clones, some missing. The DNA was the basis for D and trimming; V, J and clone size are from that table. The sample lists some 170,000 clones; 80% to 90% were seen once. In Seattle, patients joined the study during active infection and were tracked longitudinally. This chain joins TRBV4-1 and TRBJ2-5; D is possibly TRBD1 (6 bases). The TCR originated in a woman between 35 and 50 years old with COVID-19, enrolled during active disease. Sequencing used peripheral blood. The CDR3 DNA follows: TGCGCCAGCAGCCTTGAGGGCACAGGGCAAGAGACCCAGTACTTC. Protein sequence: CASSLEGTGQETQYF.